These T cell receptor beta chains were read from a single sample in a study of response to subunit inactivated influenza vaccine. A single record per CDR3 protein comes from TCRdb applying MiXCR to the RT-PCR reads. The sample has some 800,000 distinct CDR3 sequences, 20% to 25% seen once; the top ten hold about 9.4%. This specimen was PBMCs from blood, taken roughly 5 days after vaccination. The receptors were gathered from a man aged 45-65 years who received an inactivated influenza vaccine. Each CDR3 is given with its conserved first and last residue. A D gene is named only where the DNA matches it firmly. The size of a clone is reported for some rows only, either as once, few or many, or as a class for expanded clones.

d_call: TRBD2
j_call: TRBJ2-5
clone_size: few
v_call: TRBV4-1
cdr3_nt: TGCGCCAGCGCACTAGCGGGGAGGGAGACCCAGTACTTC
cdr3_aa: CASALAGRETQYF

d_call: NA
j_call: TRBJ2-7
clone_size: NA
v_call: TRBV7-9
cdr3_nt: TGTGCCAGCAGCTTATCTACAGGGTCTCACGAGCAGTACTTC
cdr3_aa: CASSLSTGSHEQYF

d_call: NA
j_call: TRBJ1-6
clone_size: NA
v_call: TRBV7-9
cdr3_nt: TGTGCCAGCAGCTTAGAACCCACCGAGAGTTCACCCCTCCACTTT
cdr3_aa: CASSLEPTESSPLHF

d_call: TRBD2
j_call: TRBJ2-7
clone_size: NA
v_call: TRBV7-9
cdr3_nt: TGTGCCAGCAGTTCCCGACTAGCCGGTGAGCAGTACTTC
cdr3_aa: CASSSRLAGEQYF

d_call: TRBD1
j_call: TRBJ2-7
clone_size: NA
v_call: TRBV6-1
cdr3_nt: TGTGCCAGCAGTCTGGGACAGGTGAACTACGAGCAGTACTTC
cdr3_aa: CASSLGQVNYEQYF

d_call: TRBD2
j_call: TRBJ2-1
clone_size: many
v_call: TRBV7-8
cdr3_nt: TGTGCCAGCAGCTACGGGGGGGGGATGTACAATGAGCAGTTCTTC
cdr3_aa: CASSYGGGMYNEQFF

d_call: TRBD1
j_call: TRBJ1-1
clone_size: NA
v_call: TRBV12-3/TRBV12-4
cdr3_nt: TGTGCCAGCAGTGCCAGGGGGGGCAACACTGAAGCTTTCTTT
cdr3_aa: CASSARGGNTEAFF

d_call: NA
j_call: TRBJ2-4
clone_size: NA
v_call: TRBV7-9
cdr3_nt: TGTGCCAGCAGCTTTGGAACCGGAGGGGGAAACATTCAGTACTTC
cdr3_aa: CASSFGTGGGNIQYF

d_call: TRBD1
j_call: TRBJ1-5
clone_size: once
v_call: TRBV7-2
cdr3_nt: TGTGCCAGCAGCTTTGGGACAGGCTATCAGCCCCAGCATTTT
cdr3_aa: CASSFGTGYQPQHF

d_call: NA
j_call: TRBJ1-4
clone_size: NA
v_call: TRBV6-1
cdr3_nt: TGTGCCAGCAGTCGCGCGCCGGAAAGGGGAGAAAAACTGTTTTTT
cdr3_aa: CASSRAPERGEKLFF

d_call: NA
j_call: TRBJ2-7
clone_size: NA
v_call: TRBV6-2/TRBV6-3
cdr3_nt: TGTGCCAGCAGTTACTACCAGACTACATCCTACGAGCAGTACTTC
cdr3_aa: CASSYYQTTSYEQYF

d_call: TRBD1
j_call: TRBJ1-2
clone_size: many
v_call: TRBV12-3/TRBV12-4
cdr3_nt: TGTGCCAGCAGTTCCTTCATAGGGGGCGGGGACTATGGCTACACCTTC
cdr3_aa: CASSSFIGGGDYGYTF

d_call: NA
j_call: TRBJ1-5
clone_size: NA
v_call: TRBV11-2
cdr3_nt: TGTGCCAGCAGCTTAGATCCGGCCCTTCATCAGCCCCAGCATTTT
cdr3_aa: CASSLDPALHQPQHF

d_call: NA
j_call: TRBJ2-7
clone_size: few
v_call: TRBV10-3
cdr3_nt: TGTGCCATCAGTGAGTCGGGGGGAACCTACGAGCAGTACTTC
cdr3_aa: CAISESGGTYEQYF

d_call: NA
j_call: TRBJ1-2
clone_size: many
v_call: TRBV12-3/TRBV12-4
cdr3_nt: TGTGCCAGCAGTTCTGGCAGGGCCCGCTATGGCTACACCTTC
cdr3_aa: CASSSGRARYGYTF

d_call: NA
j_call: TRBJ2-1
clone_size: NA
v_call: TRBV5-5
cdr3_nt: TGTGCCAGCAGCTCCCGGGACTGGAACAATGAGCAGTTCTTC
cdr3_aa: CASSSRDWNNEQFF

d_call: NA
j_call: TRBJ2-7
clone_size: NA
v_call: TRBV5-1
cdr3_nt: TGCGCCAGCAGCTTGGGGCCGGGCCCGGACTCCTACGAGCAGTACTTC
cdr3_aa: CASSLGPGPDSYEQYF

d_call: NA
j_call: TRBJ1-1
clone_size: NA
v_call: TRBV20-1
cdr3_nt: TGCAGTGCTGCCCTGCCGGTGATGGCTTTCTTT
cdr3_aa: CSAALPVMAFF

d_call: NA
j_call: TRBJ2-1
clone_size: many
v_call: TRBV20-1
cdr3_nt: TGCAGTGCTAGAGATTGGGGGAATGAGCAGTTCTTC
cdr3_aa: CSARDWGNEQFF

d_call: TRBD2
j_call: TRBJ2-6
clone_size: few
v_call: TRBV5-1
cdr3_nt: TGCGCCAGCAGCGCGGGGGTCTCTGGGGCCAACGTCCTGACTTTC
cdr3_aa: CASSAGVSGANVLTF

d_call: NA
j_call: TRBJ2-7
clone_size: few
v_call: TRBV18
cdr3_nt: TGTGCCAGCTCACCACTCCAATCTAGGGAGCAGTACTTC
cdr3_aa: CASSPLQSREQYF

d_call: NA
j_call: TRBJ1-1
clone_size: few
v_call: TRBV5-4
cdr3_nt: TGTGCCAGCACCGCACCGGGCCACGATCGCGGCACTGAAGCTTTCTTT
cdr3_aa: CASTAPGHDRGTEAFF

d_call: TRBD1
j_call: TRBJ2-7
clone_size: NA
v_call: TRBV10-3
cdr3_nt: TGTGCCATCAGCAGGACAGGGCCCGACGAGCAGTACTTC
cdr3_aa: CAISRTGPDEQYF

d_call: TRBD2
j_call: TRBJ2-3
clone_size: few
v_call: TRBV7-8
cdr3_nt: TGTGCCAGCAGCCCGCCCGGACTAGCGGGAGGGGGAGTTACGCAGTATTTT
cdr3_aa: CASSPPGLAGGGVTQYF

d_call: NA
j_call: TRBJ2-7
clone_size: NA
v_call: TRBV29-1
cdr3_nt: TGCAGCGTTGAACTGGGGGAAAAAAACTCCTACGAGCAGTACTTC
cdr3_aa: CSVELGEKNSYEQYF

d_call: NA
j_call: TRBJ1-1
clone_size: few
v_call: TRBV25-1
cdr3_nt: TGTGCCAGCAGTGAACGGGGAAGGGCTTTCTTT
cdr3_aa: CASSERGRAFF

d_call: TRBD2
j_call: TRBJ2-5
clone_size: few
v_call: TRBV7-2
cdr3_nt: TGTGCCAGCAGCTTTGCTAGCGGGGGGGCTCGCGAGACCCAGTACTTC
cdr3_aa: CASSFASGGARETQYF

d_call: TRBD2
j_call: TRBJ2-5
clone_size: few
v_call: TRBV3-1
cdr3_nt: TGTGCCAGCAGGCGGACTAGCGCCGGGGAGACCCAGTACTTC
cdr3_aa: CASRRTSAGETQYF

d_call: NA
j_call: TRBJ2-1
clone_size: NA
v_call: TRBV6-5
cdr3_nt: TGTGCCAGCAGTTACGTTAAATTCGGCTTTAACAATGAGCAGTTCTTC
cdr3_aa: CASSYVKFGFNNEQFF

d_call: NA
j_call: TRBJ2-7
clone_size: NA
v_call: TRBV3-1
cdr3_nt: TGTGCCAGCAGCATTAGAGTGGGACATTACGAGCAGTACTTC
cdr3_aa: CASSIRVGHYEQYF

d_call: NA
j_call: TRBJ2-4
clone_size: NA
v_call: TRBV12-3/TRBV12-4
cdr3_nt: TGTGCCACCCCCTTGGCGGCAAGGGACATTCAGTACTTC
cdr3_aa: CATPLAARDIQYF

d_call: NA
j_call: TRBJ2-7
clone_size: few
v_call: TRBV7-2
cdr3_nt: TGTGCCAGCAGCTTACTGTTCGGGGGGCTCTACGAGCAGTACTTC
cdr3_aa: CASSLLFGGLYEQYF

d_call: TRBD2
j_call: TRBJ2-7
clone_size: NA
v_call: TRBV7-8
cdr3_nt: TGTGCCAGCAGCCCGGGACTAGCGGGAAAGGCGATCTACGAGCAGTACTTC
cdr3_aa: CASSPGLAGKAIYEQYF

d_call: NA
j_call: TRBJ2-1
clone_size: NA
v_call: TRBV5-1
cdr3_nt: TGCGCCAGCAGCTCAAACTCTCAAGTGGGTGAGCAGTTCTTC
cdr3_aa: CASSSNSQVGEQFF

d_call: NA
j_call: TRBJ1-2
clone_size: few
v_call: TRBV12-3/TRBV12-4
cdr3_nt: TGTGCCAGCAGCCGGGACTCTCGGGCTGGGGGCTACACCTTC
cdr3_aa: CASSRDSRAGGYTF

d_call: TRBD2
j_call: TRBJ2-3
clone_size: NA
v_call: TRBV11-2
cdr3_nt: TGTGCCAGCAGCCCCCCCCCGACTAGCGGCCTCACAGATACGCAGTATTTT
cdr3_aa: CASSPPPTSGLTDTQYF

d_call: TRBD2
j_call: TRBJ2-7
clone_size: few
v_call: TRBV12-3/TRBV12-4
cdr3_nt: TGTGCCAGCAGTTCTGGCCTAGCGGGAGCGTACTACGAGCAGTACTTC
cdr3_aa: CASSSGLAGAYYEQYF

d_call: NA
j_call: TRBJ2-1
clone_size: NA
v_call: TRBV24-1
cdr3_nt: TGTGCCACCAGTGATTATAACGGCTACAATGAGCAGTTCTTC
cdr3_aa: CATSDYNGYNEQFF

d_call: NA
j_call: TRBJ2-7
clone_size: NA
v_call: TRBV7-9
cdr3_nt: TGTGCCAGCAGCCCGGGACACTCCATGGAGCAGTACTTC
cdr3_aa: CASSPGHSMEQYF

d_call: NA
j_call: TRBJ2-7
clone_size: NA
v_call: TRBV7-9
cdr3_nt: TGTGCCATCGATGGGCAGGCCGGTTCCTACGAGCAGTACTTC
cdr3_aa: CAIDGQAGSYEQYF

d_call: TRBD1
j_call: TRBJ2-7
clone_size: few
v_call: TRBV10-3
cdr3_nt: TGTGCCATCAGTGATTTGGGACAGGGTGTCTACGAGCAGTACTTC
cdr3_aa: CAISDLGQGVYEQYF

d_call: NA
j_call: TRBJ2-1
clone_size: few
v_call: TRBV12-3/TRBV12-4
cdr3_nt: TGTGCCAGCAGCTTTGGACGGGACTTGAGTGAGCAGTTCTTC
cdr3_aa: CASSFGRDLSEQFF

d_call: NA
j_call: TRBJ2-3
clone_size: NA
v_call: TRBV29-1
cdr3_nt: TGCAGCGTTGGTGTTGTGGGTAGCACAGATACGCAGTATTTT
cdr3_aa: CSVGVVGSTDTQYF

d_call: NA
j_call: TRBJ2-7
clone_size: NA
v_call: TRBV9
cdr3_nt: TGTGCCAGCAGCGCGACCGGGGCGTTCTACGAGCAGTACTTC
cdr3_aa: CASSATGAFYEQYF

d_call: TRBD1
j_call: TRBJ2-7
clone_size: NA
v_call: TRBV9
cdr3_nt: TGTGCCAGCAGCGGGGACAGCGCGGCCGAGCAGTACTTC
cdr3_aa: CASSGDSAAEQYF

d_call: NA
j_call: TRBJ1-3
clone_size: NA
v_call: TRBV7-9
cdr3_nt: TGTGCCAGCAGCTTAAGCCTCTCTGGAAACACCATATATTTT
cdr3_aa: CASSLSLSGNTIYF